Shown below are 19 T cell receptor beta chains from a single sample sequenced in a study of CD8 T cells in Susac syndrome. The RNA, about 0.45 to 1 ug, was put through reverse transcription using random hexamers. One entry per CDR3 protein, called by TCRdb with MiXCR from the immunoSEQ multiplex PCR reads. This sample has over 150,000 distinct CDR3 sequences, with around 96% found just once. The specimen was CD4+ T cells from PBMCs. These receptors originate from a human donor with Susac syndrome.

The CDR3 sequence is CATSRGASGDNEQFF. The CDR3, as DNA: TGTGCCACCAGCAGAGGTGCTAGCGGGGACAATGAGCAGTTCTTC. V is TRBV15 and J is TRBJ2-1; TRBD2 matches at 9 bases. Trimming cost V 1 base and J 5 bases; bases outside gene matches: 3. The germline gives CDR1 LNHNV, CDR2 YYDKDF (reference sequence). This CDR3 has 15 residues. Variable domain in full (rest from reference TRBV15 and TRBJ2-1): DAMVIQNPRYQVTQFGKPVTLSCSQTLNHNVMYWYQQKSSQAPKLLFHYYDKDFNNEADTPDNFQSRRPNTSFCFLDIRSPGLGDTAMYLCATSRGASGDNEQFFGPGTRLTVL.

The chain has TRBV6-2 or TRBV6-3 and TRBJ2-1, with TRBD2 matching over 10 bases. V dropped 6 bases and J dropped 4; count of bases not matched to a gene: 9. The CDR3 spans 16 residues. In germline, CDR1 is MNHEY, CDR2 SVGEGT. The CDR3 reads CASSSPLAGVYNEQFF. The CDR3 DNA follows: TGTGCCAGCAGCTCCCCGCTAGCGGGGGTTTACAATGAGCAGTTCTTC.

J is TRBJ2-1 and V is TRBV28, with D uncertain. The V and J ends lost 6 bases and 2 bases respectively, with 5 bases between them. Germline V gives CDR1 MDHEN, CDR2 SYDVKM. The length of the CDR3 is 12 residues. CDR3 loop: CASSPTYNEQFF. CDR3 bases: TGTGCCAGCAGCCCTACCTACAATGAGCAGTTCTTC.

The rearrangement uses TRBV7-9 and TRBJ1-2; 7 nucleotides line up with TRBD1. The germline CDR1 and CDR2 sequences are SEHNR and FQNEAQ (reference sequence). The ends lost 2 bases at V and 2 bases at J; junction bases unmatched: 5. The CDR3 has 15 residues. DNA of the CDR3: TGTGCCAGCAGCTTATCGTCGACAGGGAACTATGGCTACACCTTC. Its translation: CASSLSSTGNYGYTF.

This clonotype was detected only once. This chain joins TRBV7-2 and TRBJ1-4; no reliable D call. Germline V gives CDR1 SGHTA, CDR2 FQGNSA. The CDR3 length is 13 residues. The germline V and J ends were trimmed by 5 bases and 4 bases, with 8 bases remaining between them. CDR3 bases: TGTGCCAGCAGCCGCGGGAGTAATGAAAAACTGTTTTTT. This encodes CASSRGSNEKLFF.

V gene TRBV3-1 combines with J gene TRBJ2-1; no clear D. V lost 1 base and J lost 10, with 11 bases in between. Germline V gene lookup returns CDR1 LGHDT and CDR2 YNNKEL (reference sequence). The CDR3 is 13 residues long. CDR3 DNA: TGTGCCAGCAGCCAAGGTTTACCTGGCGAGCAGTTCTTC. This encodes CASSQGLPGEQFF.

The chain uses TRBV20-1 and TRBJ2-7, with TRBD2 identical over 12 bases. Trimming at V came to 0 bases and at J to 4 bases, leaving 4 bases not matched to a gene. Germline V gives CDR1 DFQATT, CDR2 SNEGSKA (reference sequence). The CDR3 contains 15 residues. Written as DNA, the CDR3 is TGCAGTGCTAGAGATCAAACTAGCGGGAGGTACGAGCAGTACTTC. Its translation: CSARDQTSGRYEQYF.

The chain employs TRBV30 and TRBJ2-1; TRBD2 agrees at 11 bases. There are 18 residues in the CDR3. With 1 base clipped from V and 0 bases from J, the junction kept 8 bases outside the gene matches. Germline values: CDR1 GTSNPN, CDR2 SVGIG (reference sequence). This CDR3 is CAWSGASGRTSSYNEQFF. The CDR3, as DNA: TGTGCCTGGAGTGGGGCTAGCGGGAGGACCAGCTCCTACAATGAGCAGTTCTTC.

The gene calls are TRBV29-1 and TRBJ2-2, with D unclear. Trimming removed 3 bases at V and 1 base at J, with 9 bases between. This CDR3 comprises 14 residues. Germline V gene data show CDR1 as SQVTM and CDR2 as ANQGSEA. The CDR3 region is CSVDNQLNTGELFF. The DNA for the CDR3 is TGCAGCGTTGATAACCAGTTGAACACCGGGGAGCTGTTTTTT.

This rearrangement joins TRBV9 to TRBJ2-7; TRBD2 matches at 12 bases. Germline V gene data show CDR1 as SGDLS and CDR2 as YYNGEE. The CDR3 has 15 amino acids. The trim removed 0 bases at V and 6 bases at J, leaving 4 bases unmatched. For the CDR3, the DNA is TGTGCCAGCAGCGTAGGACTAGCGGGAGTGAGCGAGCAGTACTTC. It codes for CASSVGLAGVSEQYF. The variable domain in full, completed from reference TRBV9 and TRBJ2-7, reads DSGVTQTPKHLITATGQRVTLRCSPRSGDLSVYWYQQSLDQGLQFLIQYYNGEERAKGNILERFSAQQFPDLHSELNLSSLELGDSALYFCASSVGLAGVSEQYFGPGTRLTVT.

This sequence joins TRBV29-1 and TRBJ2-7, with D possibly matching TRBD1 (6 bases). The germline gives CDR1 SQVTM, CDR2 ANQGSEA. The CDR3 consists of 11 residues. V was trimmed by 7 bases and J by 4 bases, leaving 11 bases between them. The CDR3 sequence: CSAETGYEQYF. Here the CDR3 DNA reads TGCAGCGCCGAGACAGGTTACGAGCAGTACTTC.

V usage is TRBV6-5 and J usage is TRBJ1-3; D unclear. Trimming removed 2 bases at V and 2 bases at J, with 13 bases between. CDR1 and CDR2 from the germline V gene are MNHEY and SVGAGI. There are 16 residues in the CDR3. CDR3 DNA: TGTGCCAGCAGTTACGACCCCTTCTCTACTGGAAACACCATATATTTT. It codes for CASSYDPFSTGNTIYF.

This chain joins TRBV27 and TRBJ2-1; 10 bases are a match to TRBD1. CDR1 and CDR2 from the germline V gene are MNHEY and SMNVEV (reference sequence). Losses at the gene ends were 2 bases for V and 8 bases for J; bases not matched to a gene: 6. The CDR3 has 15 residues. The CDR3 nucleotides are TGTGCCAGCAGTTTAAGGGACAGGGGAGTCGATGAGCAGTTCTTC. As protein: CASSLRDRGVDEQFF.

The V gene is TRBV28, the J gene TRBJ1-2; D remains unclear. The germline CDR1 and CDR2 sequences are MDHEN and SYDVKM. Between the trimmed V and J ends, which lost 5 bases and 3 bases, there was a span of 13 bases. The CDR3 runs 14 residues. The CDR3: CASSPMGTYYGYTF. The CDR3 region has the DNA TGTGCCAGCAGTCCTATGGGCACCTACTATGGCTACACCTTC.

The gene calls are TRBV5-4 and TRBJ2-5; TRBD2 matches 13 bases. This CDR3 region has 15 residues. In germline, CDR1 is SGHNT, CDR2 YYREEE (reference sequence). V was clipped by 4 bases and J by 3 bases; unmatched bases: 3. CDR3 residues: CASSPGLAGKETQYF. CDR3 DNA: TGTGCCAGCAGCCCGGGACTAGCGGGAAAAGAGACCCAGTACTTC.

V usage is TRBV4-3 and J usage is TRBJ1-2; TRBD1 might be the D (5 bases). This CDR3 comprises 14 residues. V gave up 1 base and J gave up 4 bases, with 10 bases separating them. Germline V CDR1 and CDR2: LGHNA, YSLEER. CDR3 sequence: CASSQGGVSYGYTF. In DNA, the CDR3 is TGCGCCAGCAGCCAAGGGGGGGTGTCCTATGGCTACACCTTC.

The V call is TRBV6-5, the J call TRBJ1-2; TRBD1 might be the D (5 bases). Germline CDR1 reads MNHEY; CDR2 reads SVGAGI. V shed 6 bases and J shed 0 bases, with 14 bases lying between them. The CDR3 covers 15 residues. DNA of the CDR3: TGTGCCAGCAGGATGACAGAGCCTTCTAACTATGGCTACACCTTC. Translated: CASRMTEPSNYGYTF.

The CDR3 bases are TGCGCCAGCAGCTTGGAACTAGCGGGAGGGGGTGAGCAGTTCTTC. Protein sequence: CASSLELAGGGEQFF. This chain joins TRBV5-1 and TRBJ2-1; 13 nucleotides match TRBD2. CDR3 length: 15 amino acids. Trimming removed 0 bases from V and 9 bases from J; junction bases left unmatched: 3. Germline CDR1 SGHRS, CDR2 YFSETQ.

The chain uses TRBV12-3 or TRBV12-4 and TRBJ2-7; 9 bases map to TRBD2. The CDR3 extends over 14 amino acids. Germline trimming cut 3 bases from V and 5 bases from J; bases unmatched to any gene: 5. DNA of the CDR3: TGTGCCAGCAGTTTTCGCGGGAGGGCCGACGAGCAGTACTTC. It encodes CASSFRGRADEQYF.